Below are 2 T cell receptor beta chains sequenced from a single sample in a study of T cells after yellow fever vaccination. From the 5' RACE reads, TCRdb called clonotypes with MiXCR, one entry per CDR3 protein. The repertoire consists of 500,000 to 650,000 distinct CDR3 sequences, with 9% to 15% occurring once and the leading ten covering under 15%. The specimen comprised PBMCs, sampled on the day of the yellow fever booster vaccination. These TCRs come from a man aged 25-45 years who received the YFV17D yellow fever vaccine.

The chain links TRBV9 to TRBJ2-3; D ambiguous. The CDR3 has 12 residues. V was cut by 3 bases and J by 7 bases, with 9 bases left in between. CDR1 is SGDLS, CDR2 YYNGEE, per germline. Here the CDR3 reads CASSAITHTQYF. For the CDR3, the DNA is TGTGCCAGCAGCGCAATAACCCATACGCAGTATTTT.

This chain uses TRBV10-3 with TRBJ1-1, with 7 positions matching TRBD1. Per the germline V gene, CDR1 is ENHRY and CDR2 is SYGVKD. CDR3 size: 13 residues. V gave up 3 bases and J gave up 5 bases; unmatched junction bases: 3. The CDR3 nucleotides read TGTGCCATCAGTGACAGGGGGAAAACTGAAGCTTTCTTT. This encodes CAISDRGKTEAFF.